One T cell receptor beta chain is described in this entry. It has no known antigen specificity. It has no much larger one-base neighbor in the sample; base qualities were not kept. Trimming takes 0 bases from V and 0 bases from J, and the germline ends sit 3 bases apart. The CDR3, cysteine through phenylalanine, is 15 amino acids long. Just the 45-base CDR3 DNA is kept, in frame starting at base 1. The germline V gene provides CDR1 MRHNA and CDR2 SNTAGT. This sample is drawn from a study of T cell responses to AZD1222 COVID-19 vaccine (dated by TCRdb to the early 2020s). For the study in its entirety: TCR sequencing was performed for roughly 250 trial participants, of whom approximately 200 were given two doses of AZD1222 and some 25 were given two doses of MenACWY control vaccine. Enrollment into the trials was organized by age into subgroups of 18-55, 56-69 and 70-plus years, and those subgroups contained roughly 150, 30 and 60 TCR-sequenced participants, respectively.

The time point label here, explained by the study, means: about 28 days (+/-7) after the second vaccine dose. AZD1222 recipients whose second dose came at about 4 weeks and those whose second dose came at about 12 weeks were combined into one group, since spike-specific TCR depth and breadth did not differ between the two schedules. The vaccinee samples were drawn from two UK trials, COV001 and COV002, one of which was a single-blind randomized controlled phase 2/3 trial testing AZD1222 (ChAdOx1 nCoV-19) in healthy adults. For TCRbeta chain sequencing, PBMC samples were collected from trial participants at day 0 and at day 28 after the second dose. Beyond this particular receptor, the publication reports: Because no day 14 peak-response samples were available, the repertoires could be characterized only after the peak T cell response. Vaccine-associated CD4 TCRs spanned the whole spike protein, with dominant responses in regions 160-218 and 743-854. In the small 56-69-year group, the increase in depth fell short of significance, most likely because of low power. Spike-specific TCR breadth and depth rose significantly after two AZD1222 doses compared with day 0 and with MenACWY recipients. Only 5 to 7 AZD1222 recipients were SARS-CoV-2 seropositive at baseline, limiting conclusions about previously exposed vaccinees. Reportedly, close to half of the unique spike-specific TCRs recognized epitopes lying outside the regions that are mutated in the B.1.351 and B.1.1.7 variants. Participants were mostly white British, with more females than males. The authors suggested clonal diversity may have been underestimated.

The CDR3 regions of human TCRbeta chains were subjected to immunosequencing. Turning to the authors' computational methods: TCRs in the repertoires were matched against a reference library of SARS-CoV-2-specific TCRs that had been generated with the MIRA antigen-specificity platform. Breadth was defined as the fraction of unique TCRs that were SARS-CoV-2-associated. Depth was defined as the fraction of total T cells that were SARS-CoV-2-associated. Using the MIRA data, every spike-specific TCR was mapped to the spike region that the TCR reacted to and assigned to either a CD4 or a CD8 class. Log10-transformed breadth and depth values were compared by one-way ANOVA with Sidak's multiple comparisons tests. The table comes from immuneACCESS by way of TCRdb, which keeps in-frame sequences with V and J called. Part of the clones is missing from these tables; in studies checked, under half for an unresolved V gene and the rest for unknown reasons. V and J calls and clone size follow that table, whereas D and trimming were derived from the DNA. The sample table lists roughly 110,000 clones, about 90% of them with a count of one. The ten largest clones add up to roughly 8% of the sample.

The sequencing here drew on peripheral blood, taken 28 days after the second AZD1222 dose. Recombination connected TRBV6-4 to TRBJ2-6; the D gene is not confidently resolved. The TCR originated in an adult who received the AZD1222 COVID-19 vaccine. The CDR3 region has the sequence CASSDSDSGANVLTF. The DNA is TGTGCCAGCAGTGACTCGGACTCTGGGGCCAACGTCCTGACTTTC.